The present T cell receptor beta chain was sequenced within a study of blood T cell repertoires in COVID-19 (dated by TCRdb to 2019 to 2021). The study in broad terms: The collaborator samples originated in the United States, Italy and Spain and spanned the acute and convalescent phases of COVID-19. The material from the prospective study consisted of cDNA or gDNA derived from T cells, B-cell-depleted T cells, or PBMCs. The dataset comprised deeply sampled blood TCRbeta repertoires from subjects exposed to, actively infected with, or recovered from COVID-19. A freely available public database, intended as a resource for researchers studying the immune response to SARS-CoV-2, is where the repertoires were released. Samples were obtained from the ongoing ImmuneRACE study (first 160 participants) and from approximately 1,200 subjects provided by 6 global collaborators. The sample metadata nearly always contained a de-identified subject ID, COVID-19 status, age in years and sex. Where HLA class I and class II types were available, the types were taken from metadata supplied by the sample provider, not from assay-based typing. The paper as a whole reports these results and caveats: Clinical and demographic metadata were provided uncurated, with the amount varying by source and participant.

TCRbeta CDR3 regions were amplified from genomic DNA by means of the immunoSEQ Assay, a bias-controlled multiplex PCR. Regarding the original processing steps: Nucleated cell counts per sample were estimated from amplification of reference gene primers within the assay. To quantify the absolute abundance of each unique TCRbeta CDR3 rearrangement, sequence reads were collapsed and filtered. For each sample, productive Simpson clonality was calculated as the square root of Simpson's diversity index across productive rearrangements. TCRdb mirrors the immuneACCESS table, restricted to in-frame sequences. Some clones are absent from its copies; in checked studies, under half trace to an unresolved V gene, and the reason for the others is unknown. V and J calls plus clone size are reproduced from that table; the DNA served to infer D and trimming. This sample has 90,000 to 120,000 clones in its table, and roughly 90% of those were observed once. Over 0.95% of the sample is held by the ten biggest clonotypes.

From cysteine to phenylalanine, the CDR3 is 18 amino acids long. CDR3 DNA only is kept here, 54 bases in frame from base 1. The V and J ends are trimmed by 1 base and 0 bases, leaving 15 bases between them. Per the germline V gene, SGHNT is the CDR1 and YENEEA is the CDR2. Each collaborating institution followed its own protocols to collect whole blood in K2EDTA tubes. For TCRbeta analysis, collaborator samples were shipped as frozen whole blood, as isolated PBMCs, or as DNA extracted from either sample type. As concerns this clone: It lacks a known antigen. It has no much larger one-base neighbor in the sample; base qualities were not kept.

The receptor comes from a man in his 60s with acute or convalescent COVID-19. The sequencing sample was made of peripheral blood. Recombination joined TRBV11-3 with TRBJ2-2; the D gene is possibly TRBD1, with 5 bases matching. The DNA reads as follows: TGTGCCAGCAGCTTAGGATTAGGGGAAACCCCGAACACCGGGGAGCTGTTTTTT. Its translation reads: CASSLGLGETPNTGELFF.